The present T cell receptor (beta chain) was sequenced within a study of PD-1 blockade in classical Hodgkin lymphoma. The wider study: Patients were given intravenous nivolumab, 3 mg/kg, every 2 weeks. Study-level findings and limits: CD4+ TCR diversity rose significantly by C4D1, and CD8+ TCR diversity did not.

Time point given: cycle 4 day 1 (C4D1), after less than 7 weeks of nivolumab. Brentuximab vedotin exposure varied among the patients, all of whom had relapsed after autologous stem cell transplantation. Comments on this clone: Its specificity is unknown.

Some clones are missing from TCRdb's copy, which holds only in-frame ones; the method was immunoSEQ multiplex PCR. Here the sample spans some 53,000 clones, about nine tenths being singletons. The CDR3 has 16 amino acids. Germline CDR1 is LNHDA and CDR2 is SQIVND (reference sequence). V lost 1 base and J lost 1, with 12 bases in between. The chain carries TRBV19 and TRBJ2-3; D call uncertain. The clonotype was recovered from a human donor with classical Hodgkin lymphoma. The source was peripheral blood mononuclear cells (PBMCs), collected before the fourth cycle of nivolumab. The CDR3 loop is CASSIGAGEGTDTQYF. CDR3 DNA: TGTGCCAGTAGTATAGGGGCAGGAGAGGGCACAGATACGCAGTATTTT.